This T cell receptor beta chain derives from a study of blood T cell repertoires in COVID-19. Study-level background: COVID-19 samples collected from the United States, Italy and Spain covered acute and convalescent phases. PBMCs, B-cell-depleted T cells, or T cells were the source of the cDNA or gDNA that made up the material.

Seattle-derived patients entered the study during active infection and were followed longitudinally. Data came from immunoSEQ multiplex PCR; TCRdb stores just in-frame clones and leaves some out. The sample shows about 370,000 clones, about 89% of them seen only once. The CDR3 is 15 residues long. The ends lost 1 base at V and 7 bases at J; junction bases unmatched: 3. Per germline, CDR1 SGHAT and CDR2 FQNNGV. This chain uses TRBV11-2 with TRBJ1-6; 8 nucleotides align to TRBD1. This TCR derives from a woman under 40 with COVID-19, enrolled during active disease. Sequencing was done on a sample of peripheral blood. The CDR3 region is CASSLAGGGNSPLHF. The CDR3, as DNA: TGTGCCAGCAGCTTAGCAGGGGGCGGGAATTCACCCCTCCACTTT.